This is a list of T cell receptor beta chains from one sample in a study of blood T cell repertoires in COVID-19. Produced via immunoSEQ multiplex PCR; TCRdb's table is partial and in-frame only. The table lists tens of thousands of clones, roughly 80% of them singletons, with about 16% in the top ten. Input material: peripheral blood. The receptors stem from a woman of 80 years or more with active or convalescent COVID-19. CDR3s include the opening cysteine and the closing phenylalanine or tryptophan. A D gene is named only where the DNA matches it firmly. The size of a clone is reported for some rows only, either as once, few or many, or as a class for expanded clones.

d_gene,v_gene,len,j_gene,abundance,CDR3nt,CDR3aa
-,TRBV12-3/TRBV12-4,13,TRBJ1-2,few,TGTGCCAGCAGTCACGGGGGGAGTTATGGCTACACCTTC,CASSHGGSYGYTF
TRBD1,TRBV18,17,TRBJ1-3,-,TGTGCCAGCTCACCACCTGTCGGGACAGGGGCTGGAAACACCATATATTTT,CASSPPVGTGAGNTIYF
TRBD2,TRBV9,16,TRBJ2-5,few,TGTGCCAGCAGCCGATTAGCGGGGGGTTTCCAAGAGACCCAGTACTTC,CASSRLAGGFQETQYF
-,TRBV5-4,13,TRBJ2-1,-,TGTGCCAGCAGCTCGGACTCCCACAATGAGCAGTTCTTC,CASSSDSHNEQFF
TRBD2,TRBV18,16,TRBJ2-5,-,TGTGCCAGCTCTAGCGGGACTCCCTCACTCCAAGAGACCCAGTACTTC,CASSSGTPSLQETQYF
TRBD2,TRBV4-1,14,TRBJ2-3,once,TGCGCCAGCAGCCAGAGCGGGGGCAAAGATACGCAGTATTTT,CASSQSGGKDTQYF
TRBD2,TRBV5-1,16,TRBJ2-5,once,TGCGCCAGCAGCTTGGATGCCGGGAGGGCCCAAGAGACCCAGTACTTC,CASSLDAGRAQETQYF
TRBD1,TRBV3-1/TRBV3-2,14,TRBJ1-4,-,TGTGCCAGCAGCCAGACAGGGGGTTACGAAAAACTGTTTTTT,CASSQTGGYEKLFF
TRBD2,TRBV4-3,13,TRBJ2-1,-,TGCGCCAGCCGACAAGCGGGAGGGTTTCGGCAGTTCTTC,CASRQAGGFRQFF
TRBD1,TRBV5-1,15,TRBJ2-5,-,TGCGCCAGCAGCGTATTACAGGGGACGGCGGAGACCCAGTACTTC,CASSVLQGTAETQYF
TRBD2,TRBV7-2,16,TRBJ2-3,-,TGTGCCAGCAGCCAAGGACTAGCGGGAGTTGCAGATACGCAGTATTTT,CASSQGLAGVADTQYF